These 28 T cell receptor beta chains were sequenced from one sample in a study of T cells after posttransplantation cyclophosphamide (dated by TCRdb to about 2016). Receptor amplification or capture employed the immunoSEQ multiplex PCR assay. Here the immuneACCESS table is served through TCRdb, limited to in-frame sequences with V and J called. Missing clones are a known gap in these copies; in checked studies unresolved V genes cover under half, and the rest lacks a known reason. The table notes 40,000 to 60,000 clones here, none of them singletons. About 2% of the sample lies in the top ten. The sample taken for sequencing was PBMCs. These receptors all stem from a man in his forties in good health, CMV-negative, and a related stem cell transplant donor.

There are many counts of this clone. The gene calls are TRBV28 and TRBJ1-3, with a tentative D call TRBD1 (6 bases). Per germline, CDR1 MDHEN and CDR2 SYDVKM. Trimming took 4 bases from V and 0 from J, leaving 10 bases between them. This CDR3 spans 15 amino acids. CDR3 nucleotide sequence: TGTGCCAGCAGTTCCACAGGGTTCTCTGGAAACACCATATATTTT. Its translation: CASSSTGFSGNTIYF. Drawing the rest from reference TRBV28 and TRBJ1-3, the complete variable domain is DVKVTQSSRYLVKRTGEKVFLECVQDMDHENMFWYRQDPGLGLRLIYFSYDVKMKEKGDIPEGYSVSREKKERFSLILESASTNQTSMYLCASSSTGFSGNTIYFGEGSWLTVV.

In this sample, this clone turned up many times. CDR3 sequence reads: CASSPTGLADTDTQYF. The CDR3 DNA sequence: TGTGCCAGCAGCCCCACGGGACTAGCGGACACAGATACGCAGTATTTT. This chain connects TRBV5-5 to TRBJ2-3; TRBD2 agrees at 11 bases. The junction had 6 bases not matched to a gene; V was cut back by 4 bases and J by 2 bases. In germline, CDR1 is SGHKS, CDR2 YYEKEE (reference sequence). CDR3 length equals 16 residues.

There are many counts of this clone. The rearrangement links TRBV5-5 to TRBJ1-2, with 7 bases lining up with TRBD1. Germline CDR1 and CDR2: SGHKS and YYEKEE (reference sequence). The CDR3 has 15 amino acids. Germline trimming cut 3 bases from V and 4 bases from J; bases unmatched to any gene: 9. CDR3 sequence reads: CASSSRPGQSYGYTF. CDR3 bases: TGTGCCAGCAGCTCTAGACCGGGACAGAGCTATGGCTACACCTTC.

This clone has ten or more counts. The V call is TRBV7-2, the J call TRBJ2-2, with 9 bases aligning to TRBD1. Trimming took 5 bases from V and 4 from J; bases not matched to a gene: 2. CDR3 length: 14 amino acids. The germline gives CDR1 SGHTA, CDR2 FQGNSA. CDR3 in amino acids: CASSQTGGTGELFF. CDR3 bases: TGTGCCAGCAGCCAGACAGGGGGCACCGGGGAGCTGTTTTTT.

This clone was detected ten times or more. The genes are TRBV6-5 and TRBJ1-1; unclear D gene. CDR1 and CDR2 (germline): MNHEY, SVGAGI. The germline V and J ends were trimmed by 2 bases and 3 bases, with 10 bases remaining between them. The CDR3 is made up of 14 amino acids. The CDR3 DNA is TGTGCCAGCAGTTACAGTAGGGAGTACACTGAAGCTTTCTTT. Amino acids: CASSYSREYTEAFF.

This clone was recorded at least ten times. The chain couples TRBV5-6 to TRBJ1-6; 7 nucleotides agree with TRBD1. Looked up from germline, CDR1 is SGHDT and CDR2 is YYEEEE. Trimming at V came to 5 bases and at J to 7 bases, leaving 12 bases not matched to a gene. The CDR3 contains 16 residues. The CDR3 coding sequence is TGTGCCAGCAGTTTTCCCTTGGGACAGCCGAATTCACCCCTCCACTTT. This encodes CASSFPLGQPNSPLHF.

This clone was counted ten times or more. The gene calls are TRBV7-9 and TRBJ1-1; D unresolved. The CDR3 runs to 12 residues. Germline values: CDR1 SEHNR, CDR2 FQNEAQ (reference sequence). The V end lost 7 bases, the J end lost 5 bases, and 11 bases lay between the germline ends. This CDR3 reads CASTPGGTEAFF. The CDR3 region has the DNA TGTGCCAGCACCCCGGGAGGAACTGAAGCTTTCTTT.

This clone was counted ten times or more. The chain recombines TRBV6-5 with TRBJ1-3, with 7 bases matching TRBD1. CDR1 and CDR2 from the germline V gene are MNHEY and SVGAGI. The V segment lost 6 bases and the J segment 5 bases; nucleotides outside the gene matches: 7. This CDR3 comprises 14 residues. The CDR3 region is CASSVDRSRNTIYF. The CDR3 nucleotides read TGTGCCAGCAGCGTGGACAGGTCGAGAAACACCATATATTTT.

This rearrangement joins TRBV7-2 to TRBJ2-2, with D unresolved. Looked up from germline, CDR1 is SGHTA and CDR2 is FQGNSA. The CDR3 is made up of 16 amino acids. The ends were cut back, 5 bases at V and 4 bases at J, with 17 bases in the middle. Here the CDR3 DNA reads TGTGCCAGCAGCCCCACTGGGCCTCAAAGCACCGGGGAGCTGTTTTTT. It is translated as CASSPTGPQSTGELFF.

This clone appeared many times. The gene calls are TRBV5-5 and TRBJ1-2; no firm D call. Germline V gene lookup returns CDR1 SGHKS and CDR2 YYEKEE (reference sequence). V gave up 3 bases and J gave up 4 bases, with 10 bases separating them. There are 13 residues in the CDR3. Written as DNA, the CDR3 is TGTGCCAGCAGCTCACCAGGACTCTATGGCTACACCTTC. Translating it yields CASSSPGLYGYTF. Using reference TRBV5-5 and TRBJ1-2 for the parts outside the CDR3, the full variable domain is DAGVTQSPTHLIKTRGQQVTLRCSPISGHKSVSWYQQVLGQGPQFIFQYYEKEERGRGNFPDRFSARQFPNYSSELNVNALLLGDSALYLCASSSPGLYGYTFGSGTRLTVV.

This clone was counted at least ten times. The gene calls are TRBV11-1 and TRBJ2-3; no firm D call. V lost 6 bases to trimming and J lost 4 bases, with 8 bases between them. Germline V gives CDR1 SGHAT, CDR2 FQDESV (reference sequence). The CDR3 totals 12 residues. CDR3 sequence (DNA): TGTGCCAGCAGTCCCAGTGCAGATACGCAGTATTTT. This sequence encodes CASSPSADTQYF.

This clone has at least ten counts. CDR3 protein: CASRPGQGNSEQYF. DNA for the CDR3: TGTGCCAGCAGACCGGGACAGGGGAATTCCGAGCAGTACTTC. The gene calls are TRBV28 and TRBJ2-7; 10 bases match TRBD1. Germline V gene data show CDR1 as MDHEN and CDR2 as SYDVKM. The CDR3 runs to 14 residues. V shed 6 bases and J 6 bases; nucleotides not matched to a gene: 8.

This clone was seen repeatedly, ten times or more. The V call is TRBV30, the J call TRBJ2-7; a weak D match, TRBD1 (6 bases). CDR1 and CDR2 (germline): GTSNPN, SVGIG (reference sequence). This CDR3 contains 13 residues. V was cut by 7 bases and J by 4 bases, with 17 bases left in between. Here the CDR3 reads CALSTGFQYEQYF. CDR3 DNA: TGTGCCTTGTCGACAGGTTTCCAATACGAGCAGTACTTC.

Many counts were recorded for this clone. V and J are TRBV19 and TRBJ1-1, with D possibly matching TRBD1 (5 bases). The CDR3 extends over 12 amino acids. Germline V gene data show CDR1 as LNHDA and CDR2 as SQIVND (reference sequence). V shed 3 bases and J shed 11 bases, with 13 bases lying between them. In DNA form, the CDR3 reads TGTGCCAGTAGTATTGGGCAGGGCAAGGCTTTCTTT. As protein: CASSIGQGKAFF.

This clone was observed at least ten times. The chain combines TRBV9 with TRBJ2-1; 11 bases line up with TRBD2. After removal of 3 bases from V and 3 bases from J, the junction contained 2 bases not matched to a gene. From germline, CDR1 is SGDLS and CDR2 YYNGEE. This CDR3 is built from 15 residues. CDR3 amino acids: CASSETSGDYNEQFF. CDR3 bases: TGTGCCAGCAGCGAGACTAGCGGGGACTACAATGAGCAGTTCTTC. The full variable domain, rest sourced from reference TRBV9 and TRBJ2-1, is DSGVTQTPKHLITATGQRVTLRCSPRSGDLSVYWYQQSLDQGLQFLIQYYNGEERAKGNILERFSAQQFPDLHSELNLSSLELGDSALYFCASSETSGDYNEQFFGPGTRLTVL.

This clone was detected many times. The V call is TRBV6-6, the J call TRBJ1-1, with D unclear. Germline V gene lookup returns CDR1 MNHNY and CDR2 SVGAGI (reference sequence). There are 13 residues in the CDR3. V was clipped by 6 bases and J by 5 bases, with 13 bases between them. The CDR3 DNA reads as TGTGCCAGCAGCCTGCGGGAGAAGACTGAAGCTTTCTTT. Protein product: CASSLREKTEAFF.

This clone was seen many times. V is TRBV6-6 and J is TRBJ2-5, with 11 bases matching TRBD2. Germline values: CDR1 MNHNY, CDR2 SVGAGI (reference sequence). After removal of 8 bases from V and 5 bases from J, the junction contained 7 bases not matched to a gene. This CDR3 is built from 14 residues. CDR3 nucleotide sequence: TGTGCCAGCCGTCTAGCGGGAGGCGGTGAGACCCAGTACTTC. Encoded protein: CASRLAGGGETQYF.

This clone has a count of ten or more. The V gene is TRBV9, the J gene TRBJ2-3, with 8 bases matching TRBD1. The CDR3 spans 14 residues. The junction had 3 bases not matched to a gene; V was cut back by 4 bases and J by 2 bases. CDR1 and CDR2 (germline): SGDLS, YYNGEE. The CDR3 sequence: CASSLQGDTDTQYF. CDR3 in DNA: TGTGCCAGCAGCTTACAGGGGGACACAGATACGCAGTATTTT.

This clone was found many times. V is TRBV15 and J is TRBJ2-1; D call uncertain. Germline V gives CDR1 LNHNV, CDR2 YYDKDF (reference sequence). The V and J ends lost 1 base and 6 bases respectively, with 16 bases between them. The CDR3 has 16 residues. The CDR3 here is CATSRVVRVSVNEQFF. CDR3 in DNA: TGTGCCACCAGCAGAGTTGTTCGGGTGTCGGTCAATGAGCAGTTCTTC.

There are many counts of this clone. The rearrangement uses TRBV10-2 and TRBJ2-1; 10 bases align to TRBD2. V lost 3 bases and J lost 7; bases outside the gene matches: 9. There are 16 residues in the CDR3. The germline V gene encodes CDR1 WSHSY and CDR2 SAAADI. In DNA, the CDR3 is TGCGCCAGCAGTGACCCTAGCGGGAGCGGGAAAAATGAGCAGTTCTTC. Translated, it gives CASSDPSGSGKNEQFF.

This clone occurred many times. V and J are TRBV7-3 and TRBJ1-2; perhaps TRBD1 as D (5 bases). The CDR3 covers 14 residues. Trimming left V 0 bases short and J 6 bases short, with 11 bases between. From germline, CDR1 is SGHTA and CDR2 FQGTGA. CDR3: CASSLTKGTDGYTF. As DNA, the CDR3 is TGTGCCAGCAGCTTAACGAAAGGGACTGATGGCTACACCTTC.

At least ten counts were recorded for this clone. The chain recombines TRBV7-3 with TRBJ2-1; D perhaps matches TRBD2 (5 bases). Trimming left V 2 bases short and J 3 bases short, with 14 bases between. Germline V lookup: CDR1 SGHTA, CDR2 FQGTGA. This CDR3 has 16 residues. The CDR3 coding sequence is TGTGCCAGCAGCTTACTCCCATTTAGCGTCTACAATGAGCAGTTCTTC. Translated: CASSLLPFSVYNEQFF.

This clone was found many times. This CDR3 reads CASSRQGAETEAFF. CDR3 DNA sequence: TGTGCCAGCAGCCGACAGGGGGCAGAGACTGAAGCTTTCTTT. The rearrangement joins TRBV2 to TRBJ1-1; 10 nucleotides line up with TRBD1. The CDR3 runs to 14 residues. V shed 6 bases, J shed 5 bases, and the junction held 6 bases outside the gene matches. The germline gives CDR1 SNHLY, CDR2 FYNNEI.

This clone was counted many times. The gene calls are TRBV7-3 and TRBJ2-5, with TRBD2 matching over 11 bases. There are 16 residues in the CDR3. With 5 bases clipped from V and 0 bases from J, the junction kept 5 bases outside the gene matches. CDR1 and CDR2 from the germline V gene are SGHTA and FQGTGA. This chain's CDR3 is CASSKTSGTYQETQYF. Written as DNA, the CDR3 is TGTGCCAGCAGCAAGACTAGCGGGACGTACCAAGAGACCCAGTACTTC. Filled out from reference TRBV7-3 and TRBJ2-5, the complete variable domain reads GAGVSQTPSNKVTEKGKYVELRCDPISGHTALYWYRQSLGQGPEFLIYFQGTGAADDSGLPNDRFFAVRPEGSVSTLKIQRTERGDSAVYLCASSKTSGTYQETQYFGPGTRLLVL.

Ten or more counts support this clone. This CDR3 reads CASSVVGGNTEAFF. The CDR3 coding sequence is TGTGCCAGCAGCGTAGTGGGGGGAAACACTGAAGCTTTCTTT. V and J are TRBV9 and TRBJ1-1, with D possibly matching TRBD1 (5 bases). Per the germline V gene, CDR1 is SGDLS and CDR2 is YYNGEE. CDR3 size: 14 residues. Trimming removed 0 bases at V and 2 bases at J, with 8 bases between.

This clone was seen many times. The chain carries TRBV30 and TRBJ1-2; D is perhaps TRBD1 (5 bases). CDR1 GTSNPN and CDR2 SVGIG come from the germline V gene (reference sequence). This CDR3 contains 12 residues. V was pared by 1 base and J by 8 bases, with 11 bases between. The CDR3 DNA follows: TGTGCCTGGAGTGGGGGGGTTGAGGGCTACACCTTC. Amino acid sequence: CAWSGGVEGYTF.

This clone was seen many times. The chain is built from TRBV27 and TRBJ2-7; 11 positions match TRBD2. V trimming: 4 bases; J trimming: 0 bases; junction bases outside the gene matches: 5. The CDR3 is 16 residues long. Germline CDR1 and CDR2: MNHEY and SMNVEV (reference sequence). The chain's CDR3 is CASSYLSGGVSYEQYF. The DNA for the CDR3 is TGTGCCAGCAGTTACCTTAGCGGGGGGGTCTCCTACGAGCAGTACTTC.

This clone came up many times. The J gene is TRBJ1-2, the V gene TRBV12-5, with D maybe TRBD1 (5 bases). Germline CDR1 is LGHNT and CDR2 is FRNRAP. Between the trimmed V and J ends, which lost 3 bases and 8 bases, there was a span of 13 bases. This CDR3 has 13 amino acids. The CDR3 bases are TGTGCTAGTGGTTTAGGACATACGGGCGGCTACACCTTC. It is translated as CASGLGHTGGYTF.